The rows below give T cell receptor beta chains drawn from one sample of a study of blood T cell repertoires in COVID-19. Sequencing was performed with immunoSEQ multiplex PCR; in TCRdb, only in-frame clones are kept and a portion is missing. Of fewer than 45,000 clones in the sample, over 75% were seen once. What was sequenced was peripheral blood. The receptors stem from a woman aged 80 or older with acute or convalescent COVID-19. Both conserved end residues are part of each CDR3. Each record gives: clone size, D gene, CDR3 length, J gene, V gene, CDR3 protein, CDR3 DNA. A D gene is named only where the DNA matches it firmly. Not every row has a clone size; where given, it reads once, few, many or a size class.

size: NA
D: NA
length: 14
J: TRBJ2-5
V: TRBV7-9
CDR3: CASSLSLGQETQYF
DNA: TGTGCCAGCAGCTTAAGTCTAGGACAAGAGACCCAGTACTTC

size: NA
D: TRBD1
length: 16
J: TRBJ2-1
V: TRBV6-1
CDR3: CASSEGFGQGDNEQFF
DNA: TGTGCCAGCAGTGAAGGGTTCGGACAGGGTGATAATGAGCAGTTCTTC

size: NA
D: NA
length: 11
J: TRBJ2-7
V: TRBV30
CDR3: CAGDRSYEQYF
DNA: TGTGCCGGGGACCGGTCCTACGAGCAGTACTTC

size: NA
D: NA
length: 15
J: TRBJ1-3
V: TRBV3-1/TRBV3-2
CDR3: CASSTQGFTGNTIYF
DNA: TGTGCCAGCAGCACTCAGGGTTTTACTGGAAACACCATATATTTT

size: NA
D: TRBD2
length: 16
J: TRBJ2-7
V: TRBV18
CDR3: CASSPRPTSGKDEQYF
DNA: TGTGCCAGCTCACCACGCCCTACCAGCGGGAAGGACGAGCAGTACTTC

size: NA
D: NA
length: 14
J: TRBJ2-7
V: TRBV27
CDR3: CASSLSRGAYEQYF
DNA: TGTGCCAGCTCTCTATCTCGGGGTGCCTACGAGCAGTACTTC

size: NA
D: TRBD1
length: 17
J: TRBJ2-1
V: TRBV2
CDR3: CASSEWGPGQGYNEQFF
DNA: TGTGCCAGCAGTGAGTGGGGTCCGGGACAGGGGTACAATGAGCAGTTCTTC

size: few
D: TRBD2
length: 14
J: TRBJ2-4
V: TRBV7-9
CDR3: CASSFASGSDIQYF
DNA: TGTGCCAGCAGCTTTGCTAGCGGGAGTGACATTCAGTACTTC

size: NA
D: TRBD1
length: 14
J: TRBJ1-2
V: TRBV30
CDR3: CALRGQETNYGYTF
DNA: TGTGCCTTACGGGGACAGGAAACTAACTATGGCTACACCTTC

size: NA
D: NA
length: 14
J: TRBJ1-5
V: TRBV6-1
CDR3: CASSDGGYNQPQHF
DNA: TGTGCCAGCAGTGACGGGGGTTACAATCAGCCCCAGCATTTT

size: NA
D: TRBD2
length: 15
J: TRBJ2-7
V: TRBV2
CDR3: CASSSSLAGVGEQYF
DNA: TGTGCCAGCAGTTCCTCCCTAGCGGGAGTAGGTGAGCAGTACTTC

size: NA
D: TRBD2
length: 16
J: TRBJ2-1
V: TRBV5-1
CDR3: CASSLSSGTLYNEQFF
DNA: TGCGCCAGCAGCTTGAGCAGCGGGACCCTTTACAATGAGCAGTTCTTC

size: NA
D: NA
length: 12
J: TRBJ1-1
V: TRBV29-1
CDR3: CSVGQSNTEAFF
DNA: TGCAGCGTCGGACAGTCGAACACTGAAGCTTTCTTT

size: once
D: TRBD1
length: 14
J: TRBJ2-5
V: TRBV5-4
CDR3: CASSTRDSQETQYF
DNA: TGTGCCAGCAGCACCCGGGACAGCCAAGAGACCCAGTACTTC

size: NA
D: NA
length: 16
J: TRBJ1-5
V: TRBV28
CDR3: CASSLPDTSINQPQHF
DNA: TGTGCCAGCAGTTTACCGGACACGAGCATCAATCAGCCCCAGCATTTT

size: NA
D: TRBD1
length: 15
J: TRBJ1-2
V: TRBV19
CDR3: CASSTGQEYYYGYTF
DNA: TGTGCCAGTAGTACCGGACAGGAATACTACTATGGCTACACCTTC

size: NA
D: TRBD1
length: 12
J: TRBJ1-2
V: TRBV6-5
CDR3: CAIDRGPYGYTF
DNA: TGTGCCATCGACAGGGGACCCTATGGCTACACCTTC

size: NA
D: TRBD2
length: 14
J: TRBJ2-7
V: TRBV11-2
CDR3: CASTKGTSSYEQYF
DNA: TGTGCCAGCACCAAGGGGACTAGCTCCTACGAGCAGTACTTC

size: NA
D: NA
length: 16
J: TRBJ2-7
V: TRBV21-1
CDR3: CASSPFPGTDGYEQYF
DNA: TGTGCCAGCAGCCCATTCCCCGGGACAGACGGCTACGAGCAGTACTTC

size: NA
D: NA
length: 12
J: TRBJ2-1
V: TRBV10-3
CDR3: CAAGPRSNEQFF
DNA: TGTGCGGCGGGCCCGAGAAGCAATGAGCAGTTCTTC

size: NA
D: TRBD1
length: 15
J: TRBJ2-2
V: TRBV6-6
CDR3: CASRSGTGEAGELFF
DNA: TGTGCCAGCAGGAGCGGGACAGGGGAAGCCGGGGAGCTGTTTTTT

size: NA
D: NA
length: 15
J: TRBJ1-2
V: TRBV6-1
CDR3: CASSEGGGRSYGYTF
DNA: TGTGCCAGCAGTGAAGGAGGAGGCAGATCCTATGGCTACACCTTC

size: NA
D: NA
length: 13
J: TRBJ2-5
V: TRBV23-1
CDR3: CASSQAPQETQYF
DNA: TGCGCCAGCAGTCAGGCACCCCAAGAGACCCAGTACTTC

size: few
D: TRBD2
length: 14
J: TRBJ2-7
V: TRBV2
CDR3: CASLQQTSGSEQYF
DNA: TGTGCCAGCCTGCAGCAGACTAGCGGGAGCGAGCAGTACTTC

size: NA
D: TRBD2
length: 18
J: TRBJ2-2
V: TRBV5-6
CDR3: CASSLYVVGGIITGELFF
DNA: TGTGCCAGCAGCTTGTATGTAGTCGGGGGGATCATAACCGGGGAGCTGTTTTTT

size: few
D: NA
length: 15
J: TRBJ1-1
V: TRBV4-1
CDR3: CASSQESRQLAEAFF
DNA: TGCGCCAGCAGCCAAGAATCTCGGCAGCTAGCTGAAGCTTTCTTT

size: NA
D: TRBD2
length: 18
J: TRBJ2-5
V: TRBV4-1
CDR3: CASSQDVTSGSLGETQYF
DNA: TGCGCCAGCAGCCAAGATGTAACTAGCGGGAGTTTAGGCGAGACCCAGTACTTC

size: NA
D: NA
length: 14
J: TRBJ2-1
V: TRBV5-1
CDR3: CASKPLGGGNEQFF
DNA: TGCGCCAGCAAACCCTTGGGAGGGGGCAATGAGCAGTTCTTC

size: NA
D: NA
length: 15
J: TRBJ2-7
V: TRBV3-1/TRBV3-2
CDR3: CASSQVQGFAYEQYF
DNA: TGTGCCAGCAGCCAAGTCCAGGGATTCGCCTACGAGCAGTACTTC

size: NA
D: NA
length: 14
J: TRBJ2-5
V: TRBV5-1
CDR3: CASRQGHVQETQYF
DNA: TGCGCCAGCAGACAGGGACACGTCCAAGAGACCCAGTACTTC

size: NA
D: TRBD1
length: 15
J: TRBJ2-7
V: TRBV7-2
CDR3: CASSLAPTGSYEQYF
DNA: TGTGCCAGCAGCTTAGCGCCGACAGGGTCCTACGAGCAGTACTTC

size: NA
D: NA
length: 13
J: TRBJ1-5
V: TRBV29-1
CDR3: CSALQGINQPQHF
DNA: TGCAGCGCCCTACAGGGAATTAATCAGCCCCAGCATTTT

size: NA
D: TRBD1
length: 15
J: TRBJ2-2
V: TRBV7-9
CDR3: CASPSGTGNTGELFF
DNA: TGTGCCAGCCCCTCCGGGACAGGGAACACCGGGGAGCTGTTTTTT

size: few
D: TRBD1
length: 15
J: TRBJ1-2
V: TRBV5-4
CDR3: CASSQGGRADYGYTF
DNA: TGTGCCAGCAGCCAAGGGGGCAGGGCAGACTATGGCTACACCTTC

size: NA
D: TRBD1
length: 17
J: TRBJ1-3
V: TRBV18
CDR3: CASSPRGQGTTGNTIYF
DNA: TGTGCCAGCTCACCACGGGGACAGGGGACAACTGGAAACACCATATATTTT

size: NA
D: NA
length: 15
J: TRBJ2-7
V: TRBV4-1
CDR3: CASSRGVAASYEQYF
DNA: TGCGCCAGCAGCCGAGGAGTAGCGGCCTCCTACGAGCAGTACTTC

size: once
D: NA
length: 13
J: TRBJ2-7
V: TRBV11-3
CDR3: CASSLPGRGEQYF
DNA: TGTGCCAGCAGCTTACCCGGCCGAGGGGAGCAGTACTTC

size: NA
D: NA
length: 14
J: TRBJ2-6
V: TRBV7-2
CDR3: CASSLSSGANVLTF
DNA: TGTGCCAGCAGCTTGAGTTCTGGGGCCAACGTCCTGACTTTC

size: NA
D: TRBD1
length: 17
J: TRBJ2-2
V: TRBV3-1/TRBV3-2
CDR3: CASRPTGGFQNTGELFF
DNA: TGTGCCAGCAGACCGACAGGGGGCTTTCAGAACACCGGGGAGCTGTTTTTT

size: NA
D: NA
length: 18
J: TRBJ1-1
V: TRBV25-1
CDR3: CASRPNTGFFGPNTEAFF
DNA: TGTGCCAGCAGGCCAAATACAGGGTTTTTTGGACCGAACACTGAAGCTTTCTTT

size: NA
D: NA
length: 11
J: TRBJ2-1
V: TRBV5-6
CDR3: CASSFEDEQFF
DNA: TGTGCCAGCAGCTTTGAGGATGAGCAGTTCTTC

size: NA
D: TRBD2
length: 15
J: TRBJ2-1
V: TRBV7-9
CDR3: CASTHSGSRNNEQFF
DNA: TGTGCCAGCACCCATAGCGGGAGCCGAAACAATGAGCAGTTCTTC

size: NA
D: NA
length: 12
J: TRBJ1-1
V: TRBV6-1
CDR3: CASSEARREAFF
DNA: TGTGCCAGCAGTGAAGCGCGGCGGGAAGCTTTCTTT

size: NA
D: TRBD1
length: 15
J: TRBJ1-4
V: TRBV6-4
CDR3: CASSLWDRTNEKLFF
DNA: TGTGCCAGCAGCCTTTGGGACAGAACTAATGAAAAACTGTTTTTT

size: NA
D: NA
length: 13
J: TRBJ1-3
V: TRBV28
CDR3: CASSSPGGNTIYF
DNA: TGTGCCAGCAGTTCCCCCGGTGGAAACACCATATATTTT

size: NA
D: TRBD2
length: 18
J: TRBJ2-1
V: TRBV5-4
CDR3: CASSLAPLGSGGNNEQFF
DNA: TGTGCCAGCAGCTTGGCGCCGCTGGGTAGCGGGGGGAACAATGAGCAGTTCTTC

size: NA
D: NA
length: 14
J: TRBJ1-5
V: TRBV6-2/TRBV6-3
CDR3: CASSYVGGSQPQHF
DNA: TGTGCCAGCAGTTACGTGGGGGGTAGTCAGCCCCAGCATTTT

size: few
D: NA
length: 14
J: TRBJ1-5
V: TRBV27
CDR3: CASSLGRGNQPQHF
DNA: TGTGCCAGCAGTTTGGGGCGGGGGAATCAGCCCCAGCATTTT

size: NA
D: NA
length: 17
J: TRBJ2-7
V: TRBV7-8
CDR3: CASSSLHSTGTNYEQYF
DNA: TGTGCCAGCAGCTCACTACACTCGACAGGAACTAACTACGAGCAGTACTTC

size: NA
D: NA
length: 15
J: TRBJ2-2
V: TRBV27
CDR3: CASSLTTGNTGELFF
DNA: TGTGCCAGCAGTTTAACGACGGGGAACACCGGGGAGCTGTTTTTT

size: medium-sized
D: TRBD2
length: 15
J: TRBJ2-2
V: TRBV5-1
CDR3: CASSLDGRGTGELFF
DNA: TGCGCCAGCAGCTTGGACGGGAGGGGCACCGGGGAGCTGTTTTTT

size: NA
D: NA
length: 16
J: TRBJ1-4
V: TRBV6-6
CDR3: CASSSTGLATNEKLFF
DNA: TGTGCCAGCAGTTCAACAGGGCTTGCAACTAATGAAAAACTGTTTTTT

size: NA
D: TRBD1
length: 16
J: TRBJ1-3
V: TRBV15
CDR3: CATSPGQLAFGGTIYF
DNA: TGTGCCACCAGCCCGGGACAGTTGGCTTTTGGGGGCACCATATATTTT

size: few
D: TRBD2
length: 17
J: TRBJ2-2
V: TRBV5-4
CDR3: CASSLSAGGLYTGELFF
DNA: TGTGCCAGCAGCTTGTCAGCGGGAGGGCTTTACACCGGGGAGCTGTTTTTT

size: NA
D: TRBD1
length: 16
J: TRBJ2-7
V: TRBV5-1
CDR3: CASSLQPGGAGGEQYF
DNA: TGCGCCAGCAGCTTGCAACCAGGGGGCGCGGGTGGCGAGCAGTACTTC

size: once
D: TRBD2
length: 15
J: TRBJ2-1
V: TRBV6-5
CDR3: CASSKPGLANNEQFF
DNA: TGTGCCAGCAGTAAACCGGGACTAGCCAACAATGAGCAGTTCTTC

size: NA
D: TRBD1
length: 15
J: TRBJ2-7
V: TRBV18
CDR3: CASSPWTGGNYEQYF
DNA: TGTGCCAGCTCACCATGGACAGGGGGCAACTACGAGCAGTACTTC

size: once
D: NA
length: 16
J: TRBJ2-2
V: TRBV28
CDR3: CASSLSTGVGTGELFF
DNA: TGTGCCAGCAGTTTATCTACGGGAGTGGGCACCGGGGAGCTGTTTTTT

size: NA
D: NA
length: 12
J: TRBJ1-2
V: TRBV2
CDR3: CASNLGGEGYTF
DNA: TGTGCCAGCAACCTAGGCGGGGAAGGCTACACCTTC

size: NA
D: TRBD1
length: 16
J: TRBJ1-1
V: TRBV3-1/TRBV3-2
CDR3: CASSLYRDRVSAEAFF
DNA: TGTGCCAGCAGCCTCTACCGGGACAGGGTATCTGCTGAAGCTTTCTTT